This T cell receptor beta chain comes out of a study of blood T cell repertoires in COVID-19. Study-wide background: Samples of COVID-19 (acute and convalescent) were obtained from the United States, Italy and Spain. In each case, the material was cDNA or gDNA derived from T cells, B-cell-depleted T cells, or PBMCs.

In the original analysis: Amplification of reference gene primers provided the estimated nucleated cell counts. The method was immunoSEQ multiplex PCR; TCRdb's version includes in-frame clones alone and lacks a portion of them. V, J and clone size are taken as reported in that table, and D and trimming were inferred from the DNA itself. The sample includes 130,000 to 150,000 clones, around 81% seen only once; the top ten take over 8%. V shed 5 bases and J 0 bases; nucleotides not matched to a gene: 3. The germline CDR1 and CDR2 sequences are MNHEY and SMNVEV (reference sequence). This CDR3 has 15 residues.

Sequencing was performed on peripheral blood. The gene calls are TRBV27 and TRBJ2-7; 11 bases are a match to TRBD2. This receptor was taken from a human donor in a cohort sampled during active COVID-19. The CDR3 reads CASSPGLAASYEQYF. In DNA, the CDR3 is TGTGCCAGCAGTCCGGGACTAGCGGCCTCCTACGAGCAGTACTTC.